This T cell receptor beta chain came from a study of regulatory T cells in long-lasting Graves disease. For the study at large: Graves' patients, newly diagnosed, had taken antithyroid drugs under 3 months.

The CDR3 is made up of 14 amino acids. Between the trimmed V and J ends, which lost 11 bases and 3 bases, there was a span of 18 bases. For TCR beta, libraries came from iRepertoire HTBI primers and Arm-PCR of CDR3 regions. TCRdb recomputed calls from the multiplex PCR reads with MiXCR, one row per CDR3 protein. Of hundreds of thousands of distinct CDR3 sequences listed, roughly 12% were seen once; the top ten hold roughly a tenth. This clonotype was picked up many times. The time point denotes: newly diagnosed GD, antithyroid drugs for less than 3 months. From PBMCs, RNA was extracted and then used to make the TCR library. These data were also reused for a study on T cells in Graves' hyperthyroidism and ophthalmopathy.

The sample was peripheral blood mononuclear cells (PBMCs), taken at new diagnosis, from a patient treated with antithyroid drugs. The TCR originated in a man under 40 with Graves disease. V is TRBV12-3 or TRBV12-4 and J is TRBJ2-3; D possibly uses TRBD1 or TRBD2 (7 bases each). CDR3 in DNA: TGTGCCGGACTCAGCGGGACAGTGACAGATACGCAGTATTTT. Translation gives CAGLSGTVTDTQYF.